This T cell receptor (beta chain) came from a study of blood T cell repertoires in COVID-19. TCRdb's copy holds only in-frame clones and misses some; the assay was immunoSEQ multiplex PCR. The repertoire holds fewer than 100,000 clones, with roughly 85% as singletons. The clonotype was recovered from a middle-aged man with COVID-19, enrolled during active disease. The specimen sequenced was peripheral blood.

Here the CDR3 reads CASSPGGGNQPQHF. CDR3 bases: TGTGCCAGTAGCCCAGGAGGTGGCAATCAGCCCCAGCATTTT. The chain joins TRBV19 to TRBJ1-5; no clear D. The V gene's germline CDR1 is LNHDA and CDR2 SQIVND (reference sequence). This CDR3 has 14 amino acids. V lost 6 bases and J lost 2, with 11 bases in between.